This T cell receptor beta chain is drawn from a study of human T cells and chemical hapten exposure (dated by TCRdb to the early 2020s). For the wider study: For sensitization, 2% DPC in acetone was applied to a roughly 2 cm by roughly 2 cm area of upper inner arm skin. This study followed changes in the peripheral blood TCR repertoire in vivo during primary and secondary sensitization of alopecia patients to the hapten diphenylcyclopropenone (DPC). Weekly therapeutic DPC doses were additionally applied to the scalp of patients throughout the approximately 24-week study period. The patient cohort, mostly female, included alopecia areata with under or over 50% scalp involvement, alopecia totalis and alopecia universalis. Around 29 alopecia patients provided blood for TCR sequencing at one to four time points (pre-sensitization, 2, 6 and 24 weeks). Patch testing on the upper back used Finn chambers containing 0.01% DPC, with scoring done after 6 days according to International Contact Dermatitis Research Group standards. Blood samples were taken from patients before sensitization (week 0) and then at 2, 6 and about 24 weeks after DPC sensitization. Libraries were combined into a pool for sequencing, and differences in TCR yield between samples came mainly from small differences in library volumes within the pool.

The time point label, read with the paper, signifies: patch test 1, 2 weeks after DPC sensitization. This sample's treatment or condition label indicates: therapeutic diphenylcyclopropenone sensitization with weekly scalp DPC. At each patch-test visit, blood was drawn before the patch test was applied. Eligible patients were aged 18 to 70, diagnosed with alopecia, deemed suitable for DPC therapy, and excluded if pregnant. Unfractionated whole blood was collected in Tempus Blood RNA tubes, and total RNA was extracted from that blood. Overall study results and their limits: Patch test score was positively correlated with the number of PT1 expanded TCRs, with significance at thresholds 8, 16 and 32 but not at 4. The number of TCRs above 1 in 1000 frequency did not change with DPC sensitization; there was no evidence of global repertoire structure alterations. Significantly more large CDR3 similarity clusters were formed by expanded TCRs than by pre-sensitization or healthy control sets, consistent with antigen-driven responses. After repeated subsampling, the strength of the expansion versus patch-test correlation and the threshold at which it became significant changed. Alopecia, a presumed autoimmune disease, was present in all patients, so the immune response of the patients might differ from that of healthy individuals.

According to the germline V gene, CDR1 reads MNHEY and CDR2 reads SVGAGI. The junction shows trimming of 2 bases on V and 2 bases on J, plus 11 bases between the germline ends. The CDR3 measures 15 amino acids from cysteine to phenylalanine. Only CDR3 DNA is held: 45 bases, read in frame from base 1. This clonotype was seen a handful of times. What this receptor recognizes is not known. Base qualities were left out, and no much larger clone turns up one base away. The library was made by RACE. Sequencing relied on a NextSeq 500. Library preparation attached unique molecular identifiers to individual cDNA molecules for quantitative, reproducible TCR counting. Each blood RNA sample was used to sequence both TCR alpha and TCR beta chains. As for how the authors treated the data: Samples had a median of about 90,000 TCRs, with a range from about 23,224 to 750,000. The Decombinator software suite was used to annotate V, J and CDR3 in the TCR reads. For PS versus PT1 abundance plots, all samples were subsampled to the same number of TCRs (28,000). TCRs were defined as expanded if absent before sensitization and observed at least eight times at the 2-week time point. The public reads were quality trimmed at Q25 with fastp and then assembled into clones with MiXCR by TCRdb, keeping productive beta chains. One record per CDR3 amino acid sequence lists the most common genes and DNA. For this entry, the V and J calls and clone size follow TCRdb and not the study's own pipeline. This sample lists 300,000 to 400,000 distinct CDR3 sequences; under 8% were detected once. The top ten constitute 7.5% to 9% of the sample.

Recombination connected TRBV6-5 to TRBJ2-3; the D segment could be TRBD2, given 5 matching bases. The material was whole blood, obtained in connection with sensitization to the hapten diphenylcyclopropenone (DPC). The sequence derives from a woman aged 18-30 years with alopecia areata. Some clones in this sample may be carry-over from other donors' samples. The nucleotide sequence reads as follows: TGTGCCAGCAGTTACGGTGGAGGTAACACAGATACGCAGTATTTT. It specifies CASSYGGGNTDTQYF.